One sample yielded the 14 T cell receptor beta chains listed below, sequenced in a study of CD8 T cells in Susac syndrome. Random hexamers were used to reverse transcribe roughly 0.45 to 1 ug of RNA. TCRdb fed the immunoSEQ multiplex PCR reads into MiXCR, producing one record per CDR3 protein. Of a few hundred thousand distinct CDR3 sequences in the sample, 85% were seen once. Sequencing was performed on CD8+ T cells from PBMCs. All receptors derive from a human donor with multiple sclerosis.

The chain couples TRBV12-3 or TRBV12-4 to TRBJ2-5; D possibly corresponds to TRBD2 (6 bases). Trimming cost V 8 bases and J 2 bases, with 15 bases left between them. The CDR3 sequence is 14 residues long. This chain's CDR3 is CASGFLATQETQYF. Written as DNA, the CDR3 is TGTGCCAGCGGATTTCTAGCGACACAAGAGACCCAGTACTTC.

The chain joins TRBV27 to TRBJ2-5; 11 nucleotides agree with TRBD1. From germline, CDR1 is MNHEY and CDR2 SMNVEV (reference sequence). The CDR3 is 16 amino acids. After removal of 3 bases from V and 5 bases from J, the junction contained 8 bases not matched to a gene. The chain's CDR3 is CASSFLAGQGAETQYF. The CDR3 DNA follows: TGTGCCAGCAGTTTCCTCGCTGGACAGGGGGCGGAGACCCAGTACTTC.

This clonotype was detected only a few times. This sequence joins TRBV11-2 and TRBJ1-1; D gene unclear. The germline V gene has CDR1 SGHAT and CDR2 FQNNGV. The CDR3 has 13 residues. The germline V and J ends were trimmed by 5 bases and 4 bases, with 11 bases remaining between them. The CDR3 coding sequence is TGTGCCAGCAGCCCCCCCCTTACCACTGAAGCTTTCTTT. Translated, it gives CASSPPLTTEAFF.

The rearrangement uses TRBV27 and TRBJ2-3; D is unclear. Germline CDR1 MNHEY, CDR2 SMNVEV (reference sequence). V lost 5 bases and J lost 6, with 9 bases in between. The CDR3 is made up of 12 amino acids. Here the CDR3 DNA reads TGTGCCAGCAGTGGCCGCCGGGATACGCAGTATTTT. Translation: CASSGRRDTQYF.

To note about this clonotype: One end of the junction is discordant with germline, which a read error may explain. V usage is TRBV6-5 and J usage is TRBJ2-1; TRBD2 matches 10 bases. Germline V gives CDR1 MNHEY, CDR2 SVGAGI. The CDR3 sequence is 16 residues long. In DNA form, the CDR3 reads TGCGCCAGCAGTTACTCACTAGCGGGGTTATACAATGAGCAGTTCTTC. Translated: CASSYSLAGLYNEQFF.

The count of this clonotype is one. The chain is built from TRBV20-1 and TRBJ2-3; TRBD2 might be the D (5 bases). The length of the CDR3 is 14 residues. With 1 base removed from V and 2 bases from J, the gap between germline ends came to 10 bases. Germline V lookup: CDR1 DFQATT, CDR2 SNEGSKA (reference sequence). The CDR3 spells CSARGASNTDTQYF. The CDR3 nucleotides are TGCAGTGCTAGAGGGGCTAGCAACACAGATACGCAGTATTTT.

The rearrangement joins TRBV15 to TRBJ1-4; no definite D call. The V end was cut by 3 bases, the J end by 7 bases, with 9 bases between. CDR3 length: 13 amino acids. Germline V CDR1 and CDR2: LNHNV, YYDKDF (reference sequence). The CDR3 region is CATSSGRSEKLFF. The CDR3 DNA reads TGTGCCACCAGCAGCGGGCGATCTGAAAAACTGTTTTTT.

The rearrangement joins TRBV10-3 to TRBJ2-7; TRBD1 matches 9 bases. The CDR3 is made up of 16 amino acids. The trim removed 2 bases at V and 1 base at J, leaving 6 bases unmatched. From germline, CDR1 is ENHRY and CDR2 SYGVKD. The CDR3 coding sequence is TGTGCCATCAGTGAGCCCTGGGACAGGGCATCCTACGAGCAGTACTTC. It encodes CAISEPWDRASYEQYF.

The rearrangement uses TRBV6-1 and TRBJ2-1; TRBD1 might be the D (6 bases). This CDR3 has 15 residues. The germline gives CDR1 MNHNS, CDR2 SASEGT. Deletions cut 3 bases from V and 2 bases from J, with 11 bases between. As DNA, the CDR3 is TGTGCCAGCAGTGACAGGGGATTTCCCTACAATGAGCAGTTCTTC. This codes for CASSDRGFPYNEQFF.

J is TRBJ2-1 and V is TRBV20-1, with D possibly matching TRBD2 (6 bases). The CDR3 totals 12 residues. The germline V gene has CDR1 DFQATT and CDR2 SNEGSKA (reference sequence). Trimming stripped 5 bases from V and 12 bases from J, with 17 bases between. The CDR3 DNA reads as TGCAGTGCTTTAGCTACGGGGGATGGGCAGTTCTTC. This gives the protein CSALATGDGQFF.

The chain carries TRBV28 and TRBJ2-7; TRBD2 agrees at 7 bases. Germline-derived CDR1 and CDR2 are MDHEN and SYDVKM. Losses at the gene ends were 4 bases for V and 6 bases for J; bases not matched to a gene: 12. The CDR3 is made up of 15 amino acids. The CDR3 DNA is TGTGCCAGCAGTTCCCGGGGAGGGCCGTTTGGCGAGCAGTACTTC. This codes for CASSSRGGPFGEQYF.

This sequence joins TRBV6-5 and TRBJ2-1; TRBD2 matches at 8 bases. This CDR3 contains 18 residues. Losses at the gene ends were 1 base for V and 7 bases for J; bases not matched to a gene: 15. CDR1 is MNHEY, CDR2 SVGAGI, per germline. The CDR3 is CASSYFRPGAGARNEQFF. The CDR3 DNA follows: TGTGCCAGCAGTTACTTCCGTCCGGGAGCGGGAGCGCGTAATGAGCAGTTCTTC.

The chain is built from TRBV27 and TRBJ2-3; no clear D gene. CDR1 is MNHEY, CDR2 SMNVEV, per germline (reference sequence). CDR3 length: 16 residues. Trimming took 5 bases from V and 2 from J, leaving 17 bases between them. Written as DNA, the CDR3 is TGTGCCAGCAGTCCAGCGAGCGAAATTGACACAGATACGCAGTATTTT. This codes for CASSPASEIDTDTQYF.

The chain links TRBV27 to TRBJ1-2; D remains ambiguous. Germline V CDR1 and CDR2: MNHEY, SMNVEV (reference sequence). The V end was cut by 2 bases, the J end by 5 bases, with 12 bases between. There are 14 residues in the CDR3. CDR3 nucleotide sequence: TGTGCCAGCAGTTTACGCCCTTTTCAGTATGGCTACACCTTC. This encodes CASSLRPFQYGYTF.